This TCR beta chain was obtained from a study of cytomegalovirus exposure and HLA in healthy donors. The PCR contained 60 Vbeta and 13 Jbeta primers. Sequenced by immunoSEQ multiplex PCR; TCRdb stores in-frame clones only, minus some. The sample includes roughly 160,000 clones, less than 75% of them seen just once. The CDR3 is 15 amino acids. Trimming removed 6 bases from V and 6 bases from J; junction bases left unmatched: 9. The germline CDR1 and CDR2 sequences are SNHLY and FYNNEI. The chain employs TRBV2 and TRBJ1-1; 11 bases agree with TRBD1. The sequence came from a girl under 18 in good health and CMV-seronegative. The sample consisted of PBMCs. The CDR3 nucleotides read TGTGCCAGCAGGAAACCGGGACAGGGGGAATCTGAAGCTTTCTTT. This codes for CASRKPGQGESEAFF.